The T cell receptor (beta chain) under discussion was sequenced for a study of identifying expanded T cells in peripheral blood. Study observations and caveats: Clone count variance between approximately two-week samples rose with total template count. About 1.2 clones differed between technical replicates, versus around 15 and 19 over time.

No infections or other immune events were documented during collection. Libraries were prepared by immunoSEQ multiplex PCR; TCRdb keeps only in-frame clonotypes and omits some of them. The sample has 60,000 to 70,000 clones; over 75% are singletons. Notes on this clone: Its antigen is currently unknown.

The CDR3 sequence is 15 residues long. The germline CDR1 and CDR2 sequences are MRHNA and SNTAGT. Trimming took 3 bases from V and 1 from J, leaving 12 bases between them. The source is a person aged 18 to 70 in good health. The gene calls are TRBV6-4 and TRBJ2-5; perhaps TRBD2 as D (6 bases). Sample: blood. DNA for the CDR3: TGTGCCAGCAGTGAGGTGGCGGGAACCCAAGAGACCCAGTACTTC. Translated, it gives CASSEVAGTQETQYF.